The rows below give T cell receptor beta chains drawn from one sample of a study of technical replicates of blood from a handful of donors. Sequenced by immunoSEQ multiplex PCR; TCRdb stores in-frame clones only, minus some. Counted here are about 74,000 clones, 70% to 90% occurring once; the ten biggest clones make up approximately 0.42%. The sequenced sample was T cells isolated from PBMCs. These receptors were collected from a human donor in good health. Both conserved end residues are part of each CDR3. The order of the fields is clone size, D gene, V gene, CDR3 protein. D genes are given only for firm matches. Clone size is given for some rows only: seen once, a few or many times, or a class if the clone is expanded.

. . TRBV7-6 CASSLAPGLITDTQYF
. . TRBV10-3 CATSDSGQSYEQFF
. . TRBV6-6 CASSVTNTEAFF
once TRBD1 TRBV7-8 CASSLGQGKLFF
once . TRBV4-1 CASSRERELSYEQYF
. . TRBV15 CATSRERGLNTEAFF
. . TRBV9 CASSETGQRQPQHF
. TRBD1 TRBV5-1 CASSPVGQGAIRELFF
. . TRBV6-5 CASSFLSRLGEKLFF
. TRBD2 TRBV7-6 CASSLAYGLAGNTGELFF
few . TRBV10-1 CASSEGPDEQYF
. TRBD2 TRBV7-2 CASPFREGLAGETNEQYF
. . TRBV9 CASSSETGPQYF
. . TRBV7-2 CASSHRGSGANVLTF
. . TRBV5-8 CASSYTLNTEAFF
. . TRBV6-5 CASRQGYYGYTF
. . TRBV11-3 CASSPLSRLEYNEQFF
. . TRBV5-6 CASSWRDATEAFF
. . TRBV16 CASSQSPGGEDEKLFF
. . TRBV5-1 CASSLEGSTNTEAFF
few . TRBV28 CASSNRNLVYNEQFF
. TRBD2 TRBV7-3 CASSLNSGGPVSGELFF
. TRBD1 TRBV19 CASEGQRTDTQYF
. TRBD2 TRBV6-1 CASSRDYSIQYF
. TRBD1 TRBV11-2 CASSLLTGSNTEAFF
. TRBD2 TRBV12-5 CASGLVGLASAEQYF
. TRBD2 TRBV7-7 CASSPGLAELSGFEQFF
. . TRBV27 CASHGQYNEQFF
. . TRBV28 CASSKTVNQPQHF
. TRBD1 TRBV10-3 CAISEGQDRGLETQYF
. TRBD1 TRBV30 CAWSRGQGYYEQYF
. . TRBV28 CATRTAGNNEQFF
. . TRBV5-1 CASSLPNRQNEQFF
. . TRBV6-6 CASSYSTAYGYTF
. . TRBV6-1 CASSQISGTDTQYF
. TRBD1 TRBV6-1 CASRLAWDRAYEQYF
. TRBD2 TRBV4-1 CASSQDRLAHEQFF
. TRBD1 TRBV2 CASRIGTGNYEQYF
. . TRBV7-9 CASSPGRYTEAFF
. TRBD1 TRBV7-3 CASSVTGGLETQYF
. . TRBV7-9 CASSARRIRTDTQYF
. TRBD1 TRBV19 CASSFQGVYEQYF
. . TRBV9 CASSVASSGPTSYEQYF
. . TRBV19 CASSIGSDYGYTF
. TRBD1 TRBV13 CASSAGQVGTEAFF
. TRBD1 TRBV30 CAWSADRGLTYGYTF
. . TRBV11-2 CASSLESVYLNTEAFF
. TRBD1 TRBV5-1 CASSLQTGFQETQYF
once TRBD2 TRBV5-1 CASSPANSGGQFF
. . TRBV12-2 CASRRGRGTSDEQFF
. . TRBV7-2 CASSLLQGAYEQYF